Each of the 30 T cell receptor beta chains below was sequenced from the same sample in a study of blood T cell repertoires in COVID-19. Sequencing was performed with immunoSEQ multiplex PCR; in TCRdb, only in-frame clones are kept and a portion is missing. The table has about 100,000 clones, about 87% seen once; the top ten hold less than 20%. Sequenced: peripheral blood. Receptor source: a human donor in a cohort sampled during active COVID-19.

The rearrangement links TRBV3-1 (or the pseudogene TRBV3-2) to TRBJ2-1; perhaps TRBD2 as D (5 bases). Between the trimmed V and J ends, which lost 1 base and 8 bases, there was a span of 15 bases. CDR1 is LGHDT and CDR2 is YNNKEL in the germline V gene (reference sequence). The CDR3 is 15 amino acids. In nucleotides, the CDR3 is TGTGCCAGCAGCCAAGGGAACCGGGGATACGATGAGCAGTTCTTC. This translates into CASSQGNRGYDEQFF.

CDR3 DNA sequence: TGTGCCACCCGACTCTTAGCGGAATCGAACGAGCAGTACTTC. Translation: CATRLLAESNEQYF. The chain combines TRBV6-6 with TRBJ2-7; D may be TRBD2 (6 bases). The CDR3 is 14 residues long. Germline V gene data show CDR1 as MNHNY and CDR2 as SVGAGI (reference sequence). Trimming shortened V by 10 bases and J by 5 bases, and 21 bases separated the two germline ends.

The V and J genes are TRBV3-1 (or the pseudogene TRBV3-2) and TRBJ1-1; tentatively, D is TRBD1 (6 bases). V shed 4 bases and J shed 4 bases, with 19 bases lying between them. The CDR3 is 16 residues long. Germline CDR1 reads LGHDT; CDR2 reads YNNKEL (reference sequence). The CDR3 coding sequence is TGTGCCAGCAGCCCTCGTCCGGGGCACAGGGCCACTGAAGCTTTCTTT. It yields the protein CASSPRPGHRATEAFF.

The chain recombines TRBV28 with TRBJ1-1, with TRBD1 as a possible D gene (5 bases). V gave up 6 bases and J gave up 5 bases, with 13 bases separating them. Germline V gene data show CDR1 as MDHEN and CDR2 as SYDVKM. This CDR3 is built from 13 residues. CDR3 nucleotides: TGTGCCAGCAGGGTCGGGGGGAGTACTGAAGCTTTCTTT. Protein product: CASRVGGSTEAFF.

The gene calls are TRBV3-1 (or the pseudogene TRBV3-2) and TRBJ1-1; 7 positions agree with TRBD1. Trimming cost V 4 bases and J 0 bases; bases outside gene matches: 11. This CDR3 spans 17 amino acids. Per germline, CDR1 LGHDT and CDR2 YNNKEL (reference sequence). The CDR3 reads CASSPLGLTGMNTEAFF. The DNA for the CDR3 is TGTGCCAGCAGCCCACTTGGATTGACAGGGATGAACACTGAAGCTTTCTTT.

This clone has just one count. J is TRBJ2-5 and V is TRBV5-1; no clear D. Germline CDR1 and CDR2: SGHRS and YFSETQ. This CDR3 is 14 amino acids long. Trimming stripped 4 bases from V and 5 bases from J, with 15 bases between. CDR3 region: CASSPGSGGETQYF. The DNA for the CDR3 is TGCGCCAGCAGCCCTGGGTCGGGTGGGGAGACCCAGTACTTC.

V gene TRBV7-2 combines with J gene TRBJ1-2; 8 bases map to TRBD1. Germline V gives CDR1 SGHTA, CDR2 FQGNSA. J gave up 5 bases and V 5 bases, and 10 bases lay outside the gene matches. The CDR3 has 15 amino acids. The CDR3 DNA is TGTGCCAGCAGCCCCCGACAGGGGTATGGGTATGGCTACACCTTC. This gives the protein CASSPRQGYGYGYTF.

This rearrangement joins TRBV4-2 to TRBJ2-1, with D tentatively TRBD1 (6 bases). Trimming took 0 bases from V and 8 from J, leaving 17 bases between them. Germline CDR1 and CDR2: LGHNA and YNFKEQ. The CDR3 runs to 16 residues. The CDR3 DNA is TGTGCCAGCAGCCAAGAAGGCGACAGGCAGGTAGATGAGCAGTTCTTC. The encoded protein is CASSQEGDRQVDEQFF.

The genes are TRBV29-1 and TRBJ1-5; TRBD1 is a possible D gene (5 bases). Germline CDR1 is SQVTM and CDR2 is ANQGSEA. The CDR3 covers 14 residues. The ends were cut back, 6 bases at V and 4 bases at J, with 16 bases in the middle. CDR3 in amino acids: CSVSAWGGNQPQHF. The CDR3 DNA sequence: TGCAGCGTCTCGGCGTGGGGCGGAAATCAGCCCCAGCATTTT.

This rearrangement joins TRBV5-1 to TRBJ2-1, with D tentatively TRBD2 (6 bases). Germline CDR1 SGHRS, CDR2 YFSETQ. V was pared by 4 bases and J by 6 bases, with 14 bases between. The CDR3 extends over 14 amino acids. CDR3 sequence reads: CASSRRDHFNEQFF. The CDR3 DNA reads TGCGCCAGCAGCAGGAGGGACCACTTCAATGAGCAGTTCTTC.

The chain carries TRBV5-1 and TRBJ2-3, with 12 nucleotides matching TRBD2. The CDR3 length is 16 residues. Germline-derived CDR1 and CDR2 are SGHRS and YFSETQ. J was trimmed by 2 bases and V by 4 bases; bases with no gene match: 5. The CDR3 spells CASSPGLAGFTDTQYF. In DNA form, the CDR3 reads TGCGCCAGCAGCCCGGGACTAGCGGGTTTCACAGATACGCAGTATTTT.

CDR3 loop: CASSPGQGNTEAFF. CDR3 sequence (DNA): TGTGCCAGCTCACCGGGACAGGGAAACACTGAAGCTTTCTTT. The chain has TRBV18 and TRBJ1-1; 9 bases agree with TRBD1. CDR3 size: 14 residues. Germline CDR1 and CDR2: KGHSH and LQKENI. J gave up 2 bases and V 3 bases, and 1 base lay outside the gene matches.

This chain joins TRBV4-1 and TRBJ2-2; the D gene is possibly TRBD2 (5 bases). This CDR3 is 13 amino acids long. Looked up from germline, CDR1 is MGHRA and CDR2 is YSYEKL. Trimming shortened V by 0 bases and J by 7 bases, and 6 bases separated the two germline ends. In DNA form, the CDR3 reads TGCGCCAGCAGCCAAGATCGGGACGGGGAGCTGTTTTTT. It codes for CASSQDRDGELFF.

The chain employs TRBV9 and TRBJ1-3; D uncertain. The CDR3 loop spans 16 amino acids. Trimming pared 0 bases from V and 0 bases from J, leaving 10 bases between. Germline V CDR1 and CDR2: SGDLS, YYNGEE. CDR3 residues: CASSVGIRGSGNTIYF. CDR3 nucleotide sequence: TGTGCCAGCAGCGTAGGGATAAGAGGCTCTGGAAACACCATATATTTT. The complete variable domain, with remaining parts taken from reference TRBV9 and TRBJ1-3, reads DSGVTQTPKHLITATGQRVTLRCSPRSGDLSVYWYQQSLDQGLQFLIQYYNGEERAKGNILERFSAQQFPDLHSELNLSSLELGDSALYFCASSVGIRGSGNTIYFGEGSWLTVV.

The chain has TRBV9 and TRBJ2-7, with 8 nucleotides matching TRBD1. The CDR3 has 13 residues. The V segment lost 4 bases and the J segment 7 bases; nucleotides outside the gene matches: 7. Germline-derived CDR1 and CDR2 are SGDLS and YYNGEE. The CDR3 DNA reads TGTGCCAGCAGCCCGGGACAGGCGGGTGAGCAGTACTTC. As protein: CASSPGQAGEQYF.

V usage is TRBV28 and J usage is TRBJ1-2; TRBD1 agrees at 7 bases. Losses at the gene ends were 4 bases for V and 4 bases for J; bases not matched to a gene: 12. Germline CDR1 and CDR2: MDHEN and SYDVKM. CDR3 length equals 16 residues. Here the CDR3 DNA reads TGTGCCAGCAGTTCTCGACTCGACAGGGTAGTCTATGGCTACACCTTC. This sequence encodes CASSSRLDRVVYGYTF.

V is TRBV6-5 and J is TRBJ2-3, with D uncertain. The CDR3 totals 15 residues. V was clipped by 0 bases and J by 7 bases, with 14 bases between them. Germline CDR1 is MNHEY and CDR2 is SVGAGI. The CDR3 protein is CASSYSLASRHTQYF. CDR3 bases: TGTGCCAGCAGTTACTCGCTGGCTAGTCGTCATACGCAGTATTTT.

The chain employs TRBV9 and TRBJ1-1, with D maybe TRBD1 (5 bases). CDR1 is SGDLS and CDR2 is YYNGEE in the germline V gene. V was cut by 3 bases and J by 4 bases, with 16 bases left in between. This CDR3 has 15 residues. CDR3 sequence reads: CASSGGWGVTTEAFF. The DNA for the CDR3 is TGTGCCAGCAGCGGAGGGTGGGGGGTGACCACTGAAGCTTTCTTT.

The J gene is TRBJ1-1, the V gene TRBV2; the match to TRBD1 covers 8 bases. The CDR3 spans 14 residues. Germline trimming cut 7 bases from V and 3 bases from J; bases unmatched to any gene: 7. Germline CDR1 is SNHLY and CDR2 is FYNNEI. The CDR3 loop is CASTRVTGDTEAFF. The CDR3 DNA sequence: TGTGCCAGCACCAGAGTGACAGGGGACACTGAAGCTTTCTTT.

The chain links TRBV28 to TRBJ2-3, with TRBD2 identical over 11 bases. Germline CDR1 MDHEN, CDR2 SYDVKM. V was pared by 5 bases and J by 5 bases, with 9 bases of the junction left unmatched. This CDR3 comprises 16 residues. The DNA of the CDR3 is TGTGCCAGCAGTCCACAACTAGCGGGAGTTATAGATACGCAGTATTTT. Its translation: CASSPQLAGVIDTQYF.

This clone showed up just once. The rearrangement joins TRBV10-1 to TRBJ2-1; a possible D gene is TRBD2 (6 bases). V gave up 0 bases and J gave up 10 bases, with 16 bases separating them. Germline CDR1 WNHNN, CDR2 SYGVQD (reference sequence). The CDR3 runs 15 residues. Here the CDR3 reads CASSESDSNGGEQFF. Written as DNA, the CDR3 is TGCGCCAGCAGTGAGTCAGATTCTAATGGGGGGGAGCAGTTCTTC.

This clone was seen more than once but under ten times. The chain couples TRBV2 to TRBJ2-1, with D perhaps TRBD2 (7 bases). Germline V gene lookup returns CDR1 SNHLY and CDR2 FYNNEI. The CDR3 is 15 residues long. Deletions cut 4 bases from V and 3 bases from J, with 13 bases between. CDR3 DNA sequence: TGTGCCAGCAGTGGTGGCGGGGGCGGCTACAATGAGCAGTTCTTC. Translation gives CASSGGGGGYNEQFF. Looking up the rest from reference TRBV2 and TRBJ2-1 gives the full variable domain: EPEVTQTPSHQVTQMGQEVILRCVPISNHLYFYWYRQILGQKVEFLVSFYNNEISEKSEIFDDQFSVERPDGSNFTLKIRSTKLEDSAMYFCASSGGGGGYNEQFFGPGTRLTVL.

The rearrangement uses TRBV10-2 and TRBJ2-7; D call uncertain. Germline V CDR1 and CDR2: WSHSY, SAAADI. V lost 5 bases to trimming and J lost 2 bases, with 10 bases between them. There are 13 residues in the CDR3. CDR3 nucleotide sequence: TGCGCCAGCAGTACGGCGGTGACCTACGAGCAGTACTTC. Protein: CASSTAVTYEQYF.

The rearrangement joins TRBV25-1 to TRBJ2-7, with D tentatively TRBD2 (5 bases). CDR1 and CDR2 from the germline V gene are MGHDK and SYGVNS. V was clipped by 5 bases and J by 0 bases, with 14 bases between them. This CDR3 has 15 residues. The CDR3 nucleotides are TGTGCCAGCAGTCCAACAGCGGATCACTCCTACGAGCAGTACTTC. It yields the protein CASSPTADHSYEQYF.

The chain links TRBV7-3 to TRBJ2-1; the D gene is possibly TRBD2 (6 bases). Trimming took off 1 base at V and 8 bases at J, with 12 bases between the two ends. The CDR3 is made up of 14 amino acids. CDR1 and CDR2 from the germline V gene are SGHTA and FQGTGA. Here the CDR3 reads CASSLMASGHEQFF. The CDR3 nucleotides are TGTGCCAGCAGCTTAATGGCGAGCGGGCATGAGCAGTTCTTC.

The chain has TRBV10-3 and TRBJ1-2, with D maybe TRBD1 (5 bases). The V gene's germline CDR1 is ENHRY and CDR2 SYGVKD. Trimming pared 1 base from V and 7 bases from J, leaving 13 bases between. This CDR3 comprises 14 residues. The CDR3 DNA sequence: TGTGCCATCAGTGAGTGGGAGGGGTTAAGTGGCTACACCTTC. It codes for CAISEWEGLSGYTF.

The chain has TRBV29-1 and TRBJ2-7; D may be TRBD1 (6 bases). Germline V gene sequence: CDR1 SQVTM, CDR2 ANQGSEA. Deletions cut 7 bases from V and 5 bases from J, with 21 bases between. The CDR3 runs to 14 residues. CDR3 nucleotide sequence: TGCAGCGCCGGATCGGCAGGGGCATCCAACGAGCAGTACTTC. Translation: CSAGSAGASNEQYF.

The chain recombines TRBV6-4 with TRBJ1-2; TRBD1 is a possible D gene (6 bases). The CDR3 contains 14 residues. The germline V and J ends were trimmed by 0 bases and 3 bases, with 8 bases remaining between them. Germline CDR1 is MRHNA and CDR2 is SNTAGT. The CDR3 region has the DNA TGTGCCAGCAGTGACTCAACAGGGCACTATGGCTACACCTTC. It translates to CASSDSTGHYGYTF.

This rearrangement joins TRBV24-1 to TRBJ2-7, with TRBD1 matching 8 bases. Germline V gives CDR1 KGHDR, CDR2 SFDVKD. This CDR3 is 14 amino acids long. Trimming removed 4 bases from V and 2 bases from J; junction bases left unmatched: 3. CDR3 in amino acids: CATSDRTGTYEQYF. The CDR3 bases are TGTGCCACCAGTGACCGGACAGGGACCTACGAGCAGTACTTC.

The CDR3 sequence is CASSFLGQGEQYF. For the CDR3, the DNA is TGTGCCAGCAGTTTTTTAGGACAGGGGGAGCAGTACTTC. The chain couples TRBV27 to TRBJ2-7, with 9 bases matching TRBD1. The CDR3 is 13 residues long. Looked up from germline, CDR1 is MNHEY and CDR2 is SMNVEV (reference sequence). Trimming cost V 3 bases and J 7 bases; bases outside gene matches: 4.